The next 19 T cell receptor beta chains were all read from a single sample in a study of blood T cell repertoires in COVID-19. The protocol was immunoSEQ multiplex PCR, while the TCRdb copy is restricted to in-frame clones and leaves out a portion. Altogether about 250,000 clones are present, nearly 90% being singletons, with the ten largest covering around 3%. Sequencing was done on a sample of peripheral blood. The receptor set was obtained from a man younger than 35 with active or convalescent COVID-19.

V gene TRBV28 combines with J gene TRBJ1-1; D might be TRBD1 (6 bases). Looked up from germline, CDR1 is MDHEN and CDR2 is SYDVKM. The ends were cut back, 8 bases at V and 1 base at J, with 14 bases in the middle. The CDR3 extends over 14 amino acids. The CDR3 spells CASGGAGGNTEAFF. CDR3 in DNA: TGTGCCAGCGGGGGGGCAGGAGGGAACACTGAAGCTTTCTTT. The full variable domain, its missing parts supplied by reference TRBV28 and TRBJ1-1, is DVKVTQSSRYLVKRTGEKVFLECVQDMDHENMFWYRQDPGLGLRLIYFSYDVKMKEKGDIPEGYSVSREKKERFSLILESASTNQTSMYLCASGGAGGNTEAFFGQGTRLTVV.

The chain is built from TRBV6-2 or TRBV6-3 and TRBJ2-1; D possibly corresponds to TRBD1 (6 bases). The CDR3 spans 13 residues. V lost 6 bases and J 14 bases, leaving 20 bases between the germline ends. Per germline, CDR1 MNHEY and CDR2 SVGEGT. In DNA form, the CDR3 reads TGTGCCAGCAGCAAACTGAGGGGCAGGGGCGAGTTCTTC. Encoded protein: CASSKLRGRGEFF.

The chain is built from TRBV2 and TRBJ1-4, with 9 bases aligning to TRBD1. V shed 7 bases and J 8 bases; nucleotides not matched to a gene: 11. The CDR3 totals 15 residues. The germline V gene has CDR1 SNHLY and CDR2 FYNNEI. The CDR3 loop is CASTLPGQGAEKLFF. Here the CDR3 DNA reads TGTGCCAGCACTCTACCGGGACAGGGTGCGGAAAAACTGTTTTTT.

This rearrangement joins TRBV7-3 to TRBJ2-1, with a weak D call TRBD2 (5 bases). The V end was cut by 2 bases, the J end by 4 bases, with 6 bases between. Per the germline V gene, CDR1 is SGHTA and CDR2 is FQGTGA. The CDR3 runs to 13 residues. CDR3 residues: CASSLGEYNEQFF. For the CDR3, the DNA is TGTGCCAGCAGCTTAGGGGAGTACAATGAGCAGTTCTTC. Looking up the rest from reference TRBV7-3 and TRBJ2-1 gives the full variable domain: GAGVSQTPSNKVTEKGKYVELRCDPISGHTALYWYRQSLGQGPEFLIYFQGTGAADDSGLPNDRFFAVRPEGSVSTLKIQRTERGDSAVYLCASSLGEYNEQFFGPGTRLTVL.

CDR3 nucleotide sequence: TGTGCCAGCAGCTTAGCGAATCGACAGGGGACCCACGAGCAGTACTTC. Protein: CASSLANRQGTHEQYF. This chain connects TRBV7-2 to TRBJ2-7; the match to TRBD1 covers 8 bases. V shed 0 bases and J 5 bases; nucleotides not matched to a gene: 9. The CDR3 sequence is 16 residues long. CDR1 and CDR2 (germline): SGHTA, FQGNSA.

The chain joins TRBV5-5 to TRBJ2-1, with TRBD2 matching 13 bases. The CDR3 is 16 residues long. From germline, CDR1 is SGHKS and CDR2 YYEKEE (reference sequence). V gave up 2 bases and J gave up 8 bases; unmatched junction bases: 7. The CDR3 DNA reads TGTGCCAGCAGCTTAAGTGGGACTAGCGGGAACTATGAGCAGTTCTTC. It translates to CASSLSGTSGNYEQFF.

The chain combines TRBV9 with TRBJ2-2; TRBD2 might be the D (6 bases). Trimming took 4 bases from V and 7 from J, leaving 20 bases between them. The V gene's germline CDR1 is SGDLS and CDR2 YYNGEE. The CDR3 runs 16 residues. CDR3 nucleotide sequence: TGTGCCAGCAGCCCCCTCGGGGGAACCTCCGTCGGGGAGCTGTTTTTT. Amino acid sequence: CASSPLGGTSVGELFF.

V gene TRBV2 combines with J gene TRBJ1-2, with TRBD1 matching 9 bases. Germline trimming cut 6 bases from V and 7 bases from J; bases unmatched to any gene: 12. The CDR3 runs 15 residues. Germline V CDR1 and CDR2: SNHLY, FYNNEI. The CDR3 spells CASSPRRQGESGYTF. The DNA of the CDR3 is TGTGCCAGCAGCCCACGACGACAGGGGGAAAGTGGCTACACCTTC.

The chain links TRBV28 to TRBJ2-1, with 9 bases identical to TRBD2. Germline CDR1 reads MDHEN; CDR2 reads SYDVKM. J lost 4 bases, V lost 2 bases, and 6 bases had no gene match. The CDR3 runs 16 residues. CDR3 sequence: CASSLGVSGGYNEQFF. Here the CDR3 DNA reads TGTGCCAGCAGTTTAGGGGTCAGCGGGGGGTACAATGAGCAGTTCTTC.

This clone has only one observation. The sample holds other DNA sequences that translate to the same CDR3. The chain uses TRBV9 and TRBJ1-1; possible D gene TRBD1, 5 bases. This CDR3 is built from 13 residues. The V and J ends lost 3 bases and 1 base respectively, with 7 bases between them. Germline-derived CDR1 and CDR2 are SGDLS and YYNGEE. The CDR3 protein is CASSATGNTEAFF. The DNA of the CDR3 is TGTGCCAGCAGCGCCACAGGGAACACTGAAGCTTTCTTT.

V gene TRBV7-9 combines with J gene TRBJ2-1, with 7 bases aligning to TRBD2. With 4 bases clipped from V and 1 base from J, the junction kept 4 bases outside the gene matches. This CDR3 has 15 residues. Germline V gives CDR1 SEHNR, CDR2 FQNEAQ (reference sequence). This chain's CDR3 is CASSSVGGSYNEQFF. CDR3 DNA: TGTGCCAGCAGCTCGGTGGGGGGGTCCTACAATGAGCAGTTCTTC.

The J gene is TRBJ2-2, the V gene TRBV10-3; tentatively, D is TRBD2 (6 bases). Trimming took off 2 bases at V and 6 bases at J, with 10 bases between the two ends. Germline-derived CDR1 and CDR2 are ENHRY and SYGVKD. The CDR3 runs 14 residues. The CDR3 is CAISETGGAGELFF. The CDR3 coding sequence is TGTGCCATCAGTGAGACAGGAGGGGCCGGGGAGCTGTTTTTT.

The chain combines TRBV11-2 with TRBJ1-6; tentative D call: TRBD1 (6 bases). CDR3 length: 15 residues. Germline V gene lookup returns CDR1 SGHAT and CDR2 FQNNGV. The V end lost 4 bases, the J end lost 11 bases, and 18 bases lay between the germline ends. DNA for the CDR3: TGTGCCAGCAGCTACCGGGACACCTCCCGTACACCCCTCCACTTT. This encodes CASSYRDTSRTPLHF.

This chain links TRBV27 with TRBJ2-1; 11 nucleotides match TRBD2. J gave up 3 bases and V 5 bases, and 3 bases lay outside the gene matches. The CDR3 has 15 amino acids. CDR1 and CDR2 (germline): MNHEY, SMNVEV (reference sequence). The CDR3 coding sequence is TGTGCCAGCAGTCCGGGACTAGCGGACTACAATGAGCAGTTCTTC. Translated: CASSPGLADYNEQFF.

The chain employs TRBV29-1 and TRBJ1-1, with 9 bases fitting TRBD1. With 6 bases clipped from V and 5 bases from J, the junction kept 4 bases outside the gene matches. The CDR3 totals 12 residues. The germline V gene encodes CDR1 SQVTM and CDR2 ANQGSEA. The CDR3 sequence is CSVDRGATEAFF. The CDR3 DNA reads as TGCAGCGTCGACAGGGGGGCGACTGAAGCTTTCTTT.

The chain uses TRBV5-1 and TRBJ1-6; possibly TRBD1 for D (6 bases). From germline, CDR1 is SGHRS and CDR2 YFSETQ. This CDR3 spans 17 amino acids. Trimming took off 0 bases at V and 5 bases at J, with 15 bases between the two ends. CDR3 sequence: CASSLARAGADNSPLHF. In DNA, the CDR3 is TGCGCCAGCAGCTTGGCCAGGGCAGGGGCCGATAATTCACCCCTCCACTTT.

The chain carries TRBV19 and TRBJ1-4, with D possibly matching TRBD1 (5 bases). This CDR3 is built from 15 residues. The V end lost 8 bases, the J end lost 3 bases, and 16 bases lay between the germline ends. The germline V gene has CDR1 LNHDA and CDR2 SQIVND (reference sequence). CDR3 nucleotide sequence: TGTGCCAGTGCAATAATGGGAGGGGCTAATGAAAAACTGTTTTTT. Its translation: CASAIMGGANEKLFF.

This clone was picked up a small number of times. V usage is TRBV27 and J usage is TRBJ2-2; 9 bases line up with TRBD2. The CDR3 contains 15 residues. Germline V gives CDR1 MNHEY, CDR2 SMNVEV (reference sequence). Trimming at V came to 3 bases and at J to 6 bases, leaving 5 bases not matched to a gene. In DNA form, the CDR3 reads TGTGCCAGCAGTTTCCCGCGGGAGGGCTCCGGGGAGCTGTTTTTT. Translating it yields CASSFPREGSGELFF.

The chain joins TRBV9 to TRBJ2-5; 13 bases are shared with TRBD2. V dropped 10 bases and J dropped 5; count of bases not matched to a gene: 29. This CDR3 spans 21 amino acids. Germline-derived CDR1 and CDR2 are SGDLS and YYNGEE. DNA of the CDR3: TGTGCCTCATCGACAGGGGATCACAGGATACTAGCGGGAGGGAGCCGCGAGACCCAGTACTTC. This codes for CASSTGDHRILAGGSRETQYF.